These T cell receptor beta chains were read from a single sample in a study of monozygotic twins with inflammatory bowel disease. From its re-call of the 5' RACE reads, TCRdb lists each CDR3 protein once, without DNA. The sample yields approximately 400,000 distinct CDR3 sequences, of which the top ten take up 2% to 3%. Sequenced input: blood. Receptors originate from a human donor with ulcerative colitis or Crohn's disease, or a healthy co-twin of an affected twin (not recorded which). Each CDR3 is given with its conserved first and last residue.

v_call	j_call	cdr3_aa
TRBV7-2	TRBJ2-3	CASSSDRGDTQYF
TRBV5-1	TRBJ2-7	CASRPLPGVSEQYF
TRBV7-6	TRBJ2-6	CASSLVQAGANVLTF
TRBV6-1	TRBJ1-6	CASPGETSPLHF
TRBV28	TRBJ2-4	CASSLGGGLAKNIQYF
TRBV7-2	TRBJ1-1	CASSLGVSEAFF
TRBV5-5	TRBJ2-3	CASSYRREVTDTQYF
TRBV5-1	TRBJ2-3	CASSPDRGADTQYF
TRBV7-8	TRBJ1-1	CASSLGAWGTEAFF
TRBV14	TRBJ2-2	CASSPGSPTGELFF
TRBV7-2	TRBJ2-3	CASSKQLGSGADTQYF
TRBV6-1	TRBJ2-7	CASRTGQGRYEQYF
TRBV5-1	TRBJ2-4	CASSLGVAKNIQYF
TRBV5-1	TRBJ1-1	CASSLVGRENTEAFF
TRBV7-2	TRBJ2-1	CASSLPILAGTYNEQFF
TRBV20-1	TRBJ2-3	CSARERELEYF
TRBV6-1	TRBJ2-3	CASNLLAGGPDTQYF
TRBV7-2	TRBJ2-1	CASSLGGGSRINEQFF
TRBV12-3/TRBV12-4	TRBJ2-1	CASSSSGEGNEQFF
TRBV7-9	TRBJ2-3	CASSLTAGAIDTQYF
TRBV2	TRBJ2-7	CAGRDRGNEQYF
TRBV11-2	TRBJ2-1	CASSFFHPSGGIDNEQFF
TRBV12-3/TRBV12-4	TRBJ2-7	CASSPGGASGTYEQYF
TRBV12-3/TRBV12-4	TRBJ2-7	CASSPPAGNEQYF
TRBV12-3/TRBV12-4	TRBJ2-7	CASRLSGVLNEQYF
TRBV29-1	TRBJ2-3	CSVEDLVAGGIDTQYF
TRBV5-1	TRBJ1-6	CASSLVDTAYNSPLHF
TRBV5-5	TRBJ2-1	CASSFLRIYNEQFF
TRBV5-1	TRBJ2-1	CASGPLAGSSYNEQFF
TRBV5-4	TRBJ2-5	CASSLGQGAIGETQYF
TRBV2	TRBJ2-5	CASSESRNQETQYF
TRBV19	TRBJ1-4	CASRGGVTNEKLFF
TRBV5-1	TRBJ2-7	CASSGGLPSSEQYF
TRBV5-1	TRBJ1-1	CASSAVGGAGWAFF
TRBV20-1	TRBJ2-3	CSARNPTSGGATDTQYF
TRBV29-1	TRBJ1-1	CSVQRGQKNEAFF
TRBV6-2/TRBV6-3	TRBJ1-2	CASSRTGERGYTF
TRBV7-9	TRBJ2-6	CASSFGSYGANVLTF
TRBV7-9	TRBJ1-1	CASRPTGGKAFF
TRBV13	TRBJ2-1	CASSRRGSHNEQFF
TRBV4-1	TRBJ2-7	CASSQDRGPPYEQYF
TRBV30	TRBJ2-2	CAWSQQGPGELFF
TRBV23-1	TRBJ2-5	CASFPSQETQYF
TRBV7-2	TRBJ2-3	CASSLAPTQYF
TRBV19	TRBJ2-3	CASSAVSSTDTQYF
TRBV7-2	TRBJ2-2	CASSPQIGQGGDTGELFF
TRBV20-1	TRBJ2-3	CSARDSGSSTDTQYF
TRBV19	TRBJ2-3	CASTDRLFTQYF
TRBV20-1	TRBJ1-5	CSASPGGEPGTQHF
TRBV5-5	TRBJ2-1	CASSFASPPGEQFF
TRBV7-2	TRBJ2-7	CASSYGDSGSGEQYF
TRBV28	TRBJ1-5	CASKLNRVDQPQHF
TRBV10-3	TRBJ2-5	CAISDGQGPLGTQYF
TRBV5-1	TRBJ2-1	CASSGGSAGNEQFF
TRBV4-1	TRBJ1-1	CASSLDRGPEAFF
TRBV11-2	TRBJ1-3	CASSLGPTGNTIYF
TRBV20-1	TRBJ1-1	CSASPGTANTEAFF
TRBV12-3/TRBV12-4	TRBJ2-2	CASSSRDNSYTGELFF
TRBV12-3/TRBV12-4	TRBJ2-1	CASTLRGDEQFF
TRBV7-8	TRBJ1-1	CASSLTRTELNTEAFF